These 3 T cell receptor beta chains were sequenced from one sample in a study of Ad26.COV2.S vaccination and SARS-CoV-2 variants. Sequencing was performed with immunoSEQ multiplex PCR; in TCRdb, only in-frame clones are kept and a portion is missing. This sample has just under 250,000 clones, with around 87% found just once. Treatment denoted: roughly 19 received Ad26.COV2.S at low or high dose, single or two shots; about 5 received placebo; per-sample allocation not given. Vaccine and placebo recipients were sampled on day 63 after the first injection. Sequenced here: peripheral blood, sampled in a trial of Ad26.COV2.S vaccine versus placebo. These receptors were collected from a person aged 18-65 years who received the Ad26.COV2.S COVID-19 vaccine or a placebo.

J is TRBJ1-1 and V is TRBV28; TRBD1 matches at 9 bases. The junction had 7 bases not matched to a gene; V was cut back by 6 bases and J by 5 bases. Germline V gene lookup returns CDR1 MDHEN and CDR2 SYDVKM. CDR3 size: 14 residues. The CDR3 sequence is CASRWTGVTTEAFF. The CDR3 bases are TGTGCCAGCAGATGGACAGGGGTAACGACTGAAGCTTTCTTT. Using reference TRBV28 and TRBJ1-1 for the parts outside the CDR3, the full variable domain is DVKVTQSSRYLVKRTGEKVFLECVQDMDHENMFWYRQDPGLGLRLIYFSYDVKMKEKGDIPEGYSVSREKKERFSLILESASTNQTSMYLCASRWTGVTTEAFFGQGTRLTVV.

V and J are TRBV7-8 and TRBJ1-1; tentative D call: TRBD1 (5 bases). Germline V gene data show CDR1 as SGHVS and CDR2 as FQNEAQ. V was clipped by 4 bases and J by 4 bases, with 13 bases between them. The CDR3 has 14 amino acids. CDR3 protein: CASSSSGLSTEAFF. The DNA for the CDR3 is TGTGCCAGCAGCTCTTCGGGACTCTCCACTGAAGCTTTCTTT.

This clone was recorded once. This rearrangement joins TRBV29-1 to TRBJ1-1; D possibly corresponds to TRBD1 (5 bases). The CDR3 totals 12 residues. Trimming took off 4 bases at V and 0 bases at J, with 6 bases between the two ends. From germline, CDR1 is SQVTM and CDR2 ANQGSEA. The CDR3 bases are TGCAGCGTTGGGGGGATGAACACTGAAGCTTTCTTT. Translating it yields CSVGGMNTEAFF.